Each of the 26 T cell receptor beta chains below was sequenced from the same sample in a study of technical replicates of blood from a handful of donors. The method was immunoSEQ multiplex PCR; TCRdb's version includes in-frame clones alone and lacks a portion of them. The sample holds some 82,000 clones, less than 98% seen once. The sequencing input was T cells isolated from PBMCs. Source of these receptors: a human donor in good health.

The chain has TRBV7-3 and TRBJ2-3, with TRBD1 identical over 9 bases. Trimming cost V 8 bases and J 4 bases; bases outside gene matches: 10. CDR1 and CDR2 from the germline V gene are SGHTA and FQGTGA. The CDR3 loop spans 15 amino acids. CDR3 loop: CASGPRDRVSDTQYF. The CDR3, as DNA: TGTGCCAGCGGACCCCGGGACAGGGTTTCAGATACGCAGTATTTT.

The CDR3 region has the DNA TGTGCCAGCAGCAAGGACAGGTCAAGCTCCTACGAGCAGTACTTC. Translating it yields CASSKDRSSSYEQYF. The chain has TRBV9 and TRBJ2-7; TRBD1 matches 7 bases. The CDR3 covers 15 residues. V shed 4 bases, J shed 0 bases, and the junction held 7 bases outside the gene matches. Germline V gene sequence: CDR1 SGDLS, CDR2 YYNGEE.

CDR3 region: CSVRANYGYTF. The CDR3 DNA is TGCAGCGTTCGTGCGAACTATGGCTACACCTTC. The chain has TRBV29-1 and TRBJ1-2; D remains unclear. CDR3 size: 11 residues. Trimming removed 5 bases from V and 2 bases from J, with 6 bases in between. Germline lookup yields CDR1 SQVTM and CDR2 ANQGSEA. Together with reference TRBV29-1 and TRBJ1-2, the CDR3 gives the full variable domain: SAVISQKPSRDICQRGTSLTIQCQVDSQVTMMFWYRQQPGQSLTLIATANQGSEATYESGFVIDKFPISRPNLTFSTLTVSNMSPEDSSIYLCSVRANYGYTFGSGTRLTVV.

The chain joins TRBV10-3 to TRBJ2-7; maybe TRBD1 (6 bases). Per the germline V gene, CDR1 is ENHRY and CDR2 is SYGVKD. The V and J ends lost 9 bases and 6 bases respectively, with 18 bases between them. The length of the CDR3 is 13 residues. The CDR3 spells CAIAGTPLGEQYF. CDR3 nucleotide sequence: TGTGCCATAGCCGGGACACCATTAGGCGAGCAGTACTTC.

The chain combines TRBV10-1 with TRBJ2-1; D perhaps matches TRBD2 (6 bases). Germline V lookup: CDR1 WNHNN, CDR2 SYGVQD (reference sequence). The CDR3 totals 14 residues. Between the trimmed V and J ends, which lost 1 base and 9 bases, there was a span of 13 bases. The CDR3 loop is CASSELGGVSEQFF. The CDR3 DNA follows: TGCGCCAGCAGTGAGTTGGGAGGTGTTAGTGAGCAGTTCTTC.

This chain uses TRBV11-3 with TRBJ2-5; possible D gene TRBD1, 5 bases. V lost 1 base to trimming and J lost 2 bases, with 11 bases between them. From germline, CDR1 is SGHNT and CDR2 YENEEA. The CDR3 is 15 amino acids. CDR3 amino acids: CASSLVWGPQETQYF. CDR3 coding DNA: TGTGCCAGCAGCTTAGTTTGGGGCCCTCAAGAGACCCAGTACTTC. The whole variable domain, remainder taken from reference TRBV11-3 and TRBJ2-5, is EAGVVQSPRYKIIEKKQPVAFWCNPISGHNTLYWYLQNLGQGPELLIRYENEEAVDDSQLPKDRFSAERLKGVDSTLKIQPAELGDSAVYLCASSLVWGPQETQYFGPGTRLLVL.

The chain carries TRBV18 and TRBJ2-5, with TRBD1 matching over 10 bases. The J segment lost 3 bases and the V segment lost 3 bases, leaving 7 bases of the junction unmatched. The CDR3 sequence is 16 residues long. The germline CDR1 and CDR2 sequences are KGHSH and LQKENI. CDR3 protein: CASSPLTGGLEETQYF. In nucleotides, the CDR3 is TGTGCCAGCTCACCGTTGACAGGGGGCTTGGAAGAGACCCAGTACTTC.

The chain couples TRBV29-1 to TRBJ2-3; perhaps TRBD1 as D (6 bases). CDR1 SQVTM and CDR2 ANQGSEA come from the germline V gene. The CDR3 has 13 amino acids. V lost 6 bases and J lost 2, with 12 bases in between. The CDR3 is CSVADSYTDTQYF. DNA of the CDR3: TGCAGCGTAGCGGACAGTTACACAGATACGCAGTATTTT.

The chain carries TRBV19 and TRBJ1-1, with TRBD1 as a possible D gene (6 bases). The CDR3 covers 14 residues. Trimming took off 1 base at V and 5 bases at J, with 11 bases between the two ends. Germline CDR1 reads LNHDA; CDR2 reads SQIVND (reference sequence). The CDR3 DNA reads as TGTGCCAGTAGTATAGTTCAGGGGCGGACTGAAGCTTTCTTT. This sequence encodes CASSIVQGRTEAFF.

V gene TRBV7-9 combines with J gene TRBJ1-4, with TRBD1 identical over 7 bases. After removal of 5 bases from V and 5 bases from J, the junction contained 8 bases not matched to a gene. The CDR3 contains 15 residues. Germline V gene sequence: CDR1 SEHNR, CDR2 FQNEAQ (reference sequence). The CDR3 loop reads CASSPQDRWNEKLFF. The DNA of the CDR3 is TGTGCCAGCAGCCCTCAGGACAGGTGGAATGAAAAACTGTTTTTT. Filled out from reference TRBV7-9 and TRBJ1-4, the complete variable domain reads DTGVSQNPRHKITKRGQNVTFRCDPISEHNRLYWYRQTLGQGPEFLTYFQNEAQLEKSRLLSDRFSAERPKGSFSTLEIQRTEQGDSAMYLCASSPQDRWNEKLFFGSGTQLSVL.

The chain is built from TRBV11-2 and TRBJ1-1; weak D call: TRBD1 (5 bases). CDR3 length: 17 residues. Trimming took off 1 base at V and 10 bases at J, with 25 bases between the two ends. CDR1 SGHAT and CDR2 FQNNGV come from the germline V gene. The CDR3 DNA reads as TGTGCCAGCAGCTTAGTTATCGGGCATAGCGGGGGGAAGGGAGCTTTCTTT. Translation: CASSLVIGHSGGKGAFF.

The V and J genes are TRBV7-3 and TRBJ2-1; TRBD2 is a possible D gene (7 bases). The V end was cut by 2 bases, the J end by 7 bases, with 12 bases between. CDR1 and CDR2 from the germline V gene are SGHTA and FQGTGA. The CDR3 extends over 14 amino acids. The CDR3 loop reads CASSLGGGGNEQFF. The CDR3 nucleotides read TGTGCCAGCAGCTTAGGGGGGGGCGGGAATGAGCAGTTCTTC.

CDR3 in amino acids: CASSKAGGAYEQYF. The CDR3 DNA sequence: TGTGCCAGCAGTAAAGCGGGAGGGGCCTACGAGCAGTACTTC. This sequence joins TRBV28 and TRBJ2-7, with 10 nucleotides matching TRBD2. CDR1 and CDR2 (germline): MDHEN, SYDVKM. This CDR3 has 14 residues. V shed 5 bases and J 2 bases; nucleotides not matched to a gene: 3. Full variable domain (missing parts from reference TRBV28 and TRBJ2-7): DVKVTQSSRYLVKRTGEKVFLECVQDMDHENMFWYRQDPGLGLRLIYFSYDVKMKEKGDIPEGYSVSREKKERFSLILESASTNQTSMYLCASSKAGGAYEQYFGPGTRLTVT.

This rearrangement joins TRBV6-6 to TRBJ2-3, with 9 bases that match TRBD2. The germline CDR1 and CDR2 sequences are MNHNY and SVGAGI (reference sequence). This CDR3 comprises 16 residues. Trimming cost V 5 bases and J 4 bases; bases outside gene matches: 10. The DNA for the CDR3 is TGTGCCAGCAGTACTCGGACTAGCGTTCTCCCAGATACGCAGTATTTT. Translation gives CASSTRTSVLPDTQYF.

This chain links TRBV28 with TRBJ1-2; 7 nucleotides align to TRBD1. Trimming removed 5 bases from V and 6 bases from J; junction bases left unmatched: 6. Germline V lookup: CDR1 MDHEN, CDR2 SYDVKM. There are 13 residues in the CDR3. The CDR3 region has the DNA TGTGCCAGCAGTGTCCAGGGGGTAGATGGCTACACCTTC. Its translation is CASSVQGVDGYTF.

The chain recombines TRBV7-3 with TRBJ2-6; D uncertain. The germline V and J ends were trimmed by 0 bases and 0 bases, with 3 bases remaining between them. The CDR3 spans 15 residues. The germline gives CDR1 SGHTA, CDR2 FQGTGA. CDR3 coding DNA: TGTGCCAGCAGCTTAACCCGCTCTGGGGCCAACGTCCTGACTTTC. It yields the protein CASSLTRSGANVLTF.

The chain combines TRBV27 with TRBJ2-7, with a weak D call TRBD2 (5 bases). CDR1 MNHEY and CDR2 SMNVEV come from the germline V gene (reference sequence). V gave up 10 bases and J gave up 6 bases, with 19 bases separating them. CDR3 length equals 13 residues. CDR3 nucleotide sequence: TGTGCCACCAGCTGGCTAGCCTCCGGCGAGCAGTACTTC. Translated, it gives CATSWLASGEQYF.

This sequence joins TRBV4-1 and TRBJ1-4; TRBD1 agrees at 7 bases. CDR1 is MGHRA and CDR2 is YSYEKL in the germline V gene. V was clipped by 5 bases and J by 8 bases; unmatched bases: 17. The CDR3 consists of 17 residues. For the CDR3, the DNA is TGCGCCAGCAGCGATACAGGGGCCCGGGACGCAAAGGAAAAACTGTTTTTT. Amino acid sequence: CASSDTGARDAKEKLFF.

CDR3 nucleotides: TGTGCCAGCAGGCCAGAAGACAGGGACCGTGGCTACACCTTC. It encodes CASRPEDRDRGYTF. This chain joins TRBV7-9 and TRBJ1-2, with TRBD1 identical over 7 bases. The junction had 11 bases not matched to a gene; V was cut back by 6 bases and J by 7 bases. The CDR3 length is 14 residues. Germline CDR1 is SEHNR and CDR2 is FQNEAQ (reference sequence).

This clone was detected only once. The rearrangement links TRBV6-1 to TRBJ2-5, with TRBD2 matching 9 bases. The CDR3 is 18 amino acids. V gave up 0 bases and J gave up 1 base; unmatched junction bases: 9. From germline, CDR1 is MNHNS and CDR2 SASEGT. CDR3 nucleotide sequence: TGTGCCAGCAGTGAAGCCTGGTCTAGCGGGACTCCCCAAGAGACCCAGTACTTC. Protein sequence: CASSEAWSSGTPQETQYF.

CDR3 bases: TGCAGCGTTGACGTCGGGGGAACCGGGGAGCTGTTTTTT. Protein: CSVDVGGTGELFF. The chain is built from TRBV29-1 and TRBJ2-2; weak D call: TRBD2 (6 bases). The CDR3 consists of 13 residues. The germline CDR1 and CDR2 sequences are SQVTM and ANQGSEA. V lost 3 bases, J lost 5 bases, and 10 bases lay in between.

The chain carries TRBV5-1 and TRBJ1-1; D might be TRBD1 (5 bases). V was pared by 7 bases and J by 10 bases, with 17 bases between. CDR3 length: 12 amino acids. Germline CDR1 and CDR2: SGHRS and YFSETQ. The CDR3 DNA reads as TGCGCCAGCTCCCTGGGAGGGGACTTAGCTTTCTTT. Protein sequence: CASSLGGDLAFF. Together with reference TRBV5-1 and TRBJ1-1, the CDR3 gives the full variable domain: KAGVTQTPRYLIKTRGQQVTLSCSPISGHRSVSWYQQTPGQGLQFLFEYFSETQRNKGNFPGRFSGRQFSNSRSEMNVSTLELGDSALYLCASSLGGDLAFFGQGTRLTVV.

V gene TRBV28 combines with J gene TRBJ2-7; 7 bases fit TRBD2. Germline values: CDR1 MDHEN, CDR2 SYDVKM. This CDR3 contains 15 residues. Unmatched junction bases numbered 9, after V lost 7 bases and J lost 0 bases. The DNA of the CDR3 is TGTGCCAGCACCGCGGCGGGCGGGAGCTCCTACGAGCAGTACTTC. Its protein product is CASTAAGGSSYEQYF.

The CDR3: CASSSDYGYTF. Written as DNA, the CDR3 is TGTGCCAGCAGCTCAGATTATGGCTACACCTTC. V gene TRBV7-9 combines with J gene TRBJ1-2; D remains ambiguous. V was shortened by 4 bases and J by 5 bases, with 5 bases between the two germline ends. Germline assignment: CDR1 SEHNR and CDR2 FQNEAQ (reference sequence). The CDR3 is 11 residues long.

This clone was seen a few times. This chain uses TRBV7-9 with TRBJ1-1, with D perhaps TRBD1 (5 bases). V lost 5 bases and J lost 9, with 28 bases in between. Germline V gene data show CDR1 as SEHNR and CDR2 as FQNEAQ (reference sequence). CDR3 size: 17 residues. For the CDR3, the DNA is TGTGCCAGCAGCCCGGGGACTGAGGGCAGGGAAACTTCCCAAGCTTTCTTT. The encoded protein is CASSPGTEGRETSQAFF. The variable domain in full, completed from reference TRBV7-9 and TRBJ1-1, reads DTGVSQNPRHKITKRGQNVTFRCDPISEHNRLYWYRQTLGQGPEFLTYFQNEAQLEKSRLLSDRFSAERPKGSFSTLEIQRTEQGDSAMYLCASSPGTEGRETSQAFFGQGTRLTVV.

The chain links TRBV7-9 to TRBJ1-1; tentative D call: TRBD1 (6 bases). The CDR3 totals 12 residues. CDR1 SEHNR and CDR2 FQNEAQ come from the germline V gene (reference sequence). Trimming cost V 2 bases and J 8 bases, with 9 bases left between them. The CDR3 sequence is CASSLIQGEAFF. CDR3 bases: TGTGCCAGCAGCTTAATCCAGGGGGAAGCTTTCTTT.